This TCR beta chain was identified in a study of CXCR3-negative and CXCR3-positive naive CD8 T cells. Regarding the study as a whole: Memory CD8+ cells showed much lower diversity, while both naive subsets were comparably high.

The libraries of TRB cDNA were prepared using 5' RACE with UMI labels. TCRdb processed the 5' RACE reads again and assigns one entry to each CDR3 protein, with no DNA. The sample table sets out roughly 40,000 distinct CDR3 sequences. CDR1 and CDR2 (germline): SGDLS, YYNGEE. The CDR3 is made up of 15 amino acids. Remarks on this clonotype: Its antigen is as yet unknown.

This sequence was found in a human donor in good health. Some clones in this sample may be carry-over from other donors' samples. The specimen sequenced was memory CD8+ T cells from blood. The V call is TRBV9, the J call TRBJ2-1; absent DNA, TCRdb's TRBD2 call cannot be checked. The CDR3 sequence is CASSQRLAGDVEQFF.